This TCR beta chain came from a study of control samples from healthy donors and cancer patients. Using immunoSEQ multiplex PCR, the repertoire was profiled, and TCRdb retains in-frame clones only, with some absent. The sample includes approximately 170,000 clones, 92% of them seen just once. V was pared by 6 bases and J by 6 bases, with 14 bases between. Germline CDR1 MDHEN, CDR2 SYDVKM. The CDR3 spans 13 residues. This clone has only a few counts. Specimen: blood. The sequence derives from a woman aged 30 to 39 in good health. The rearrangement links TRBV28 to TRBJ1-2; possible D gene TRBD1, 5 bases. The CDR3 here is CASSPRGGDGYTF. Here the CDR3 DNA reads TGTGCCAGCAGCCCCCGTGGGGGAGATGGCTACACCTTC.